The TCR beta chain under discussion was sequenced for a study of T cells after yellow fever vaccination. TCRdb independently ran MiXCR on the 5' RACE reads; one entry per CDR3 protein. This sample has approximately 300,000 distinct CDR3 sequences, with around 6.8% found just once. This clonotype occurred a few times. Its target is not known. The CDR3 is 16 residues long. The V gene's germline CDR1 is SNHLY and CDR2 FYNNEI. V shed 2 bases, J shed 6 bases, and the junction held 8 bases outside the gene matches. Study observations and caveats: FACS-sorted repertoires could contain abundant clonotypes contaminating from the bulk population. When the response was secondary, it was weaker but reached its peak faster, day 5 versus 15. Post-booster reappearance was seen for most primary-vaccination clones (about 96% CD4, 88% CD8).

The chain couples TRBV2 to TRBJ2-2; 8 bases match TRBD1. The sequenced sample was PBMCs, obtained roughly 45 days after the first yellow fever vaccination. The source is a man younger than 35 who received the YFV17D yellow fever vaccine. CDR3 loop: CASSERQGALAGELFF. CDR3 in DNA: TGTGCCAGCAGTGAAAGGCAGGGGGCCTTGGCCGGGGAGCTGTTTTTT.